The rows below give T cell receptor beta chains drawn from one sample of a study of T cell responses to AZD1222 COVID-19 vaccine. Clones were read by immunoSEQ multiplex PCR, and TCRdb kept only the in-frame ones, dropping some. The data contain roughly 110,000 clones, about 90% of them singletons. The material sequenced was peripheral blood, taken 28 days after the second AZD1222 dose. The source of these receptors is an adult who received the AZD1222 COVID-19 vaccine. CDR3s include the opening cysteine and the closing phenylalanine or tryptophan. D genes are given only for firm matches. Not all rows give a size; the values are once, few, many and, for expanded clones, a class.

clone size: NA; V gene: TRBV5-1; D gene: TRBD2; CDR3 protein: CASSPEGGRAREQYF
clone size: NA; V gene: TRBV4-2; D gene: TRBD2; CDR3 protein: CASSLEISGGVYEQYF
clone size: NA; V gene: TRBV28; D gene: NA; CDR3 protein: CASSFPTAYNEQFF
clone size: NA; V gene: TRBV5-1; D gene: NA; CDR3 protein: CASSLGGANEKLFF
clone size: once; V gene: TRBV6-5; D gene: TRBD2; CDR3 protein: CASSYDSGVKNIQYF
clone size: once; V gene: TRBV7-3; D gene: TRBD2; CDR3 protein: CASSFTSAGDLDEQFF
clone size: NA; V gene: TRBV4-3; D gene: NA; CDR3 protein: CASSQESRVTEAFF
clone size: NA; V gene: TRBV30; D gene: NA; CDR3 protein: CASSGEPFSGNTIYF
clone size: once; V gene: TRBV18; D gene: NA; CDR3 protein: CASSPLAGSQPQHF
clone size: NA; V gene: TRBV19; D gene: TRBD1; CDR3 protein: CATAGQGAYEQYF
clone size: NA; V gene: TRBV27; D gene: TRBD1; CDR3 protein: CASSSGQGRAEETQYF
clone size: NA; V gene: TRBV11-2; D gene: TRBD1; CDR3 protein: CASSSPDRDNTEAFF
clone size: NA; V gene: TRBV28; D gene: NA; CDR3 protein: CASRGEDYNSPLHF
clone size: NA; V gene: TRBV19; D gene: NA; CDR3 protein: CASSPGHKYEQYF
clone size: NA; V gene: TRBV9; D gene: NA; CDR3 protein: CASSVGASSYNEQFF
clone size: NA; V gene: TRBV19; D gene: NA; CDR3 protein: CASSQTYSNQPQHF
clone size: NA; V gene: TRBV2; D gene: TRBD2; CDR3 protein: CASSFRGLAEPYNEQFF
clone size: once; V gene: TRBV4-1; D gene: NA; CDR3 protein: CASSQEGSLSYEQYF
clone size: NA; V gene: TRBV6-5; D gene: NA; CDR3 protein: CASSKRTAHTDTQYF
clone size: few; V gene: TRBV19; D gene: NA; CDR3 protein: CASSSSGLRSYNEQFF
clone size: NA; V gene: TRBV6-5; D gene: TRBD1; CDR3 protein: CASRGTATNTGELFF
clone size: NA; V gene: TRBV6-2/TRBV6-3; D gene: NA; CDR3 protein: CASSYAGLEQYF
clone size: NA; V gene: TRBV3-1/TRBV3-2; D gene: NA; CDR3 protein: CASSQHHPGGANVLTF
clone size: NA; V gene: TRBV28; D gene: NA; CDR3 protein: CASSNSYEQYF
clone size: NA; V gene: TRBV3-1/TRBV3-2; D gene: NA; CDR3 protein: CASSHRDPVNRETQYF
clone size: once; V gene: TRBV19; D gene: NA; CDR3 protein: CASRPGQIILLNTEAFF
clone size: once; V gene: TRBV24-1; D gene: NA; CDR3 protein: CATSDQQGVGNTIYF
clone size: NA; V gene: TRBV29-1; D gene: TRBD2; CDR3 protein: CSVGGRREGGEQFF
clone size: NA; V gene: TRBV29-1; D gene: TRBD1; CDR3 protein: CSVRTGLGTEAFF
clone size: NA; V gene: TRBV19; D gene: NA; CDR3 protein: CATLLRGRPGNTIYF